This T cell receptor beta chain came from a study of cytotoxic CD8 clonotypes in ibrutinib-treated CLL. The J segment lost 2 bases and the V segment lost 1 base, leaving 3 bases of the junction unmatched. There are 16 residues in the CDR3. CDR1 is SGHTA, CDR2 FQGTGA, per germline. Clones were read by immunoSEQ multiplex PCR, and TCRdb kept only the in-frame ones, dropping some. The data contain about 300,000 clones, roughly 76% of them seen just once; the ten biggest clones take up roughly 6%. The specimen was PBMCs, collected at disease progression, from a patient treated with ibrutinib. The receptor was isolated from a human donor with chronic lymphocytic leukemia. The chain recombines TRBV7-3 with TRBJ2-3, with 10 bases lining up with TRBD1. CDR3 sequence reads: CASSLMGQGYTDTQYF. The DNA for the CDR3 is TGTGCCAGCAGCTTAATGGGACAGGGGTACACAGATACGCAGTATTTT.